The present T cell receptor beta chain was sequenced within a study of cytomegalovirus exposure and HLA in healthy donors. Study summary: An analysis done earlier identified roughly 120 million unique TCR beta sequences from about 180 million T cells. Findings of the study overall: Altogether, some 170 TCR beta chains were recorded as cytomegalovirus-associated.

The CDR3 covers 14 residues. Germline trimming cut 6 bases from V and 4 bases from J; bases unmatched to any gene: 8. CDR1 and CDR2 from the germline V gene are LNHDA and SQIVND (reference sequence). Only a few counts were recorded for this clone. No antigen is known for it. The PCR had 60 Vbeta and 13 Jbeta primers. Data came from immunoSEQ multiplex PCR; TCRdb stores just in-frame clones and leaves some out. Of approximately 90,000 clones in the sample, 76% were seen once. The sample comprised PBMCs. This receptor was taken from a male donor in good health and CMV-seronegative. The V gene is TRBV19, the J gene TRBJ2-5, with 7 bases identical to TRBD1. CDR3: CASSHRDSRETQYF. The CDR3 nucleotides are TGTGCCAGTAGCCACCGGGACAGTAGAGAGACCCAGTACTTC.